Following are 7 T cell receptor beta chains from one sample sequenced in a study of blood T cell repertoires in COVID-19. Profiling relied on immunoSEQ multiplex PCR, and the TCRdb table lists in-frame clones only, not all of them. Altogether fewer than 200,000 clones are present, roughly 80% being singletons, with the ten largest covering less than 5.5%. The sample consisted of PBMCs or T cells enriched from blood (not recorded which). The receptors shown here come from a woman aged 55-70 years with acute COVID-19.

The V gene is TRBV5-4, the J gene TRBJ2-7, with 9 bases aligning to TRBD2. CDR1 and CDR2 from the germline V gene are SGHNT and YYREEE (reference sequence). J was trimmed by 6 bases and V by 1 base; bases with no gene match: 5. The CDR3 runs 14 residues. CDR3 protein: CASSLRPSGTEQYF. For the CDR3, the DNA is TGTGCCAGCAGCTTGAGGCCTAGCGGGACCGAGCAGTACTTC.

This clone has more than one count but fewer than ten. This chain uses TRBV19 with TRBJ2-3; no clear D. From germline, CDR1 is LNHDA and CDR2 SQIVND (reference sequence). The CDR3 is 12 residues long. Trimming left V 5 bases short and J 2 bases short, with 5 bases between. CDR3 protein: CASSLSTDTQYF. DNA of the CDR3: TGTGCCAGTAGTCTCTCCACAGATACGCAGTATTTT.

This clone has only one observation. This chain joins TRBV10-3 and TRBJ1-3, with D tentatively TRBD1 (6 bases). CDR3 size: 14 residues. Trimming removed 11 bases at V and 0 bases at J, with 14 bases between. From germline, CDR1 is ENHRY and CDR2 SYGVKD. The CDR3 reads CAGQQGSSGNTIYF. The CDR3 nucleotides read TGTGCCGGACAACAGGGAAGCTCTGGAAACACCATATATTTT.

J is TRBJ1-6 and V is TRBV5-1; D is unresolved. The CDR3 spans 13 residues. Trimming stripped 1 base from V and 7 bases from J, with 6 bases between. Germline assignment: CDR1 SGHRS and CDR2 YFSETQ. The CDR3 region is CASSLSGNSPLHF. The CDR3 DNA reads as TGCGCCAGCAGCTTGTCGGGGAATTCACCCCTCCACTTT.

The gene calls are TRBV5-1 and TRBJ2-1, with 13 bases lining up with TRBD2. In germline, CDR1 is SGHRS, CDR2 YFSETQ. V dropped 5 bases and J dropped 2; count of bases not matched to a gene: 1. CDR3 length: 15 residues. The CDR3 reads CASRTSGGTYNEQFF. CDR3 in DNA: TGCGCCAGCAGGACTAGCGGGGGGACCTACAATGAGCAGTTCTTC.

This chain connects TRBV28 to TRBJ1-2, with D unclear. This CDR3 is built from 13 residues. Trimming pared 5 bases from V and 8 bases from J, leaving 15 bases between. Germline V CDR1 and CDR2: MDHEN, SYDVKM. The CDR3 coding sequence is TGTGCCAGCAGTGCAGGAGGGCCGGGCGGCTACACCTTC. Amino acids: CASSAGGPGGYTF.

This sequence joins TRBV5-8 and TRBJ1-2; D is uncertain. CDR1 is SGHTS, CDR2 YDEGEE, per germline. The CDR3 has 13 amino acids. Between the trimmed V and J ends, which lost 5 bases and 2 bases, there was a span of 10 bases. CDR3 sequence reads: CASRNQMNYGYTF. CDR3 nucleotides: TGTGCCAGCAGAAATCAGATGAACTATGGCTACACCTTC.